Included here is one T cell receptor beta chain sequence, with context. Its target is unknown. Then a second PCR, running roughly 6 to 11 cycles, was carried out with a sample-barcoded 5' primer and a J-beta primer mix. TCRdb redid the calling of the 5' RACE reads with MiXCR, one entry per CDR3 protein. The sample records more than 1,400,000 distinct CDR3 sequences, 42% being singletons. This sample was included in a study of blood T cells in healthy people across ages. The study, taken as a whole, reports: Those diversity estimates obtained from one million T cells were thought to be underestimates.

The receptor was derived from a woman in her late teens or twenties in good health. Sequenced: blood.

CDR3 nucleotides: TGTGCCTGGAGTGGCATGGGGCCCTATGGCTACACCTTC. Amino acid sequence: CAWSGMGPYGYTF. The chain combines TRBV30 with TRBJ1-2, with D possibly matching TRBD1 (5 bases). Trimming removed 1 base at V and 4 bases at J, with 10 bases between. Germline assignment: CDR1 GTSNPN and CDR2 SVGIG (reference sequence). The CDR3 covers 13 residues.